The 13 T cell receptor beta chains given below trace back to one sample, sequenced in a study of T cells in tuberculosis. Profiled with immunoSEQ multiplex PCR; TCRdb holds only in-frame clones, not every one. The sample shows roughly 59,000 clones, approximately 80% of them seen only once. After thawing and overnight rest, PBMC were stained with GMM-loaded CD1B tetramer, viability dye and anti-CD3 for sorting. The lipid loaded on the CD1B tetramers was C32 glucose monomycolate from Rhodococcus equi. Sequencing was performed on CD1b-GMM tetramer-negative cells sorted from PBMCs. The receptors here all came from an adult woman with latent tuberculosis.

V usage is TRBV6-6 and J usage is TRBJ1-1; TRBD1 aligns across 8 bases. The CDR3 has 14 residues. Germline V gene data show CDR1 as MNHNY and CDR2 as SVGAGI (reference sequence). Trimming removed 6 bases from V and 0 bases from J; junction bases left unmatched: 3. The CDR3 DNA is TGTGCCAGCAGGCGACAGGGGATGAACACTGAAGCTTTCTTT. The encoded protein is CASRRQGMNTEAFF.

There are a few counts of this clone. The J gene is TRBJ2-7, the V gene TRBV7-2, with D perhaps TRBD1 (6 bases). CDR3 length: 14 amino acids. The V gene's germline CDR1 is SGHTA and CDR2 FQGNSA. Trimming took 6 bases from V and 0 from J, leaving 12 bases between them. The CDR3 DNA sequence: TGTGCCAGCAGACCACAGGGATTCTCCTACGAGCAGTACTTC. Translation gives CASRPQGFSYEQYF.

The chain has TRBV19 and TRBJ1-2, with 8 nucleotides matching TRBD1. V lost 7 bases, J lost 2 bases, and 15 bases stayed unmatched. The germline V gene has CDR1 LNHDA and CDR2 SQIVND (reference sequence). The CDR3 loop spans 17 amino acids. The chain's CDR3 is CASTPTGAVWLNYGYTF. CDR3 nucleotide sequence: TGTGCCAGTACCCCGACAGGGGCGGTTTGGTTAAACTATGGCTACACCTTC.

The rearrangement links TRBV7-3 to TRBJ2-1; 9 positions match TRBD2. Germline V gives CDR1 SGHTA, CDR2 FQGTGA. V lost 4 bases, J lost 9 bases, and 4 bases stayed unmatched. CDR3 length: 13 amino acids. The CDR3 nucleotides are TGTGCCAGCAGCTACGGGACTAGCCTTGAGCAGTTCTTC. Translating it yields CASSYGTSLEQFF.

As to this clone: The sample carries other DNA sequences with the same CDR3. The chain combines TRBV28 with TRBJ1-6; D is possibly TRBD1 (6 bases). V lost 2 bases and J 13 bases, leaving 21 bases between the germline ends. There are 16 residues in the CDR3. Germline-derived CDR1 and CDR2 are MDHEN and SYDVKM. CDR3 bases: TGTGCCAGCAGTTTAGGCTGGGGCAGGGGAAAGGCCCCCCTCCACTTT. Its protein is CASSLGWGRGKAPLHF.

The chain combines TRBV29-1 with TRBJ1-2, with 8 nucleotides matching TRBD1. This CDR3 comprises 14 residues. Germline V gene sequence: CDR1 SQVTM, CDR2 ANQGSEA. Germline trimming cut 6 bases from V and 4 bases from J; bases unmatched to any gene: 10. In DNA form, the CDR3 reads TGCAGCGTGGCCAAGACAGGGGAGAGCTATGGCTACACCTTC. It is translated as CSVAKTGESYGYTF.

The V gene is TRBV11-2, the J gene TRBJ2-7; 7 bases align to TRBD1. Unmatched junction bases numbered 9, after V lost 2 bases and J lost 2 bases. Germline V gene data show CDR1 as SGHAT and CDR2 as FQNNGV. The CDR3 spans 16 residues. In DNA, the CDR3 is TGTGCCAGCAGCTTAATTAGGGACAGAGACACCTACGAGCAGTACTTC. Its translation: CASSLIRDRDTYEQYF.

The chain joins TRBV19 to TRBJ2-1; D is perhaps TRBD1 (6 bases). The CDR3 has 16 residues. V lost 4 bases and J 6 bases, leaving 19 bases between the germline ends. Germline CDR1 LNHDA, CDR2 SQIVND (reference sequence). The CDR3 sequence: CASSTGQRGHGNEQFF. CDR3 DNA: TGTGCCAGTAGTACCGGACAGAGAGGGCACGGCAATGAGCAGTTCTTC. Full variable domain (rest looked up from reference TRBV19 and TRBJ2-1): DGGITQSPKYLFRKEGQNVTLSCEQNLNHDAMYWYRQDPGQGLRLIYYSQIVNDFQKGDIAEGYSVSREKKESFPLTVTSAQKNPTAFYLCASSTGQRGHGNEQFFGPGTRLTVL.

The chain couples TRBV19 to TRBJ2-1, with TRBD2 identical over 11 bases. Germline V lookup: CDR1 LNHDA, CDR2 SQIVND (reference sequence). The V gene end was trimmed by 0 bases and the J gene end by 14 bases; junction bases not matched to a gene: 15. CDR3 length equals 17 residues. Written as DNA, the CDR3 is TGTGCCAGTAGTATAGAAGAACTAGCGGGAGTCGGCGCGATGAAGTTCTTC. Its protein product is CASSIEELAGVGAMKFF.

The chain employs TRBV28 and TRBJ1-6, with 7 bases that match TRBD1. This CDR3 spans 15 amino acids. CDR1 is MDHEN, CDR2 SYDVKM, per germline. V was clipped by 7 bases and J by 4 bases; unmatched bases: 7. The CDR3 protein is CASTLGQVYNSPLHF. In DNA, the CDR3 is TGTGCCAGCACCCTCGGACAGGTTTATAATTCACCCCTCCACTTT.

The chain recombines TRBV5-1 with TRBJ2-7; the match to TRBD1 covers 10 bases. With V trimmed by 2 bases and J by 1 base, 6 bases remained unmatched. The CDR3 consists of 16 residues. Germline V CDR1 and CDR2: SGHRS, YFSETQ. The chain's CDR3 is CASSLGTGAVSYEQYF. CDR3 nucleotide sequence: TGCGCCAGCAGCTTAGGGACAGGGGCCGTATCCTACGAGCAGTACTTC.

This clone has more than one count but fewer than ten. The chain uses TRBV29-1 and TRBJ1-1; the D gene is possibly TRBD1 (6 bases). Germline-derived CDR1 and CDR2 are SQVTM and ANQGSEA. The V and J ends lost 7 bases and 4 bases respectively, with 13 bases between them. This CDR3 comprises 12 residues. For the CDR3, the DNA is TGCAGCGGCCGGGGGGCCGCCACTGAAGCTTTCTTT. Translated, it gives CSGRGAATEAFF.

V usage is TRBV11-2 and J usage is TRBJ2-5; a possible D gene is TRBD1 (5 bases). Germline CDR1 reads SGHAT; CDR2 reads FQNNGV. The CDR3 extends over 13 amino acids. Deletions cut 7 bases from V and 6 bases from J, with 15 bases between. CDR3 sequence reads: CASTVGVTKTQYF. CDR3 nucleotides: TGTGCCAGCACCGTAGGGGTAACAAAGACCCAGTACTTC.